Each of the 27 T cell receptor beta chains below was sequenced from the same sample in a study of OX40 agonist ivuxolimab in advanced cancers. Library preparation was by the immunoSEQ multiplex PCR assay. In its TCRdb copy, this immuneACCESS table keeps in-frame sequences only and misses some clones. Where compared with another copy, unresolved V genes explain less than half of these, and the others have no known cause. The sample table records about 100,000 clones; around 90% of these occur just once. The ten largest account for approximately 0.58% of the sample. The material was CD4+ or CD8+ T cells sorted from blood, obtained in a trial of the OX40 agonist ivuxolimab. The receptors originated from an adult with an advanced solid tumor such as melanoma, head and neck, liver or kidney cancer.

The rearrangement uses TRBV4-1 and TRBJ2-7, with 14 bases lining up with TRBD2. This CDR3 contains 20 residues. The V and J ends lost 0 bases and 1 base, in that order; junction bases with no gene match: 11. Germline-derived CDR1 and CDR2 are MGHRA and YSYEKL. The CDR3 region has the DNA TGCGCCAGCAGCCAAGATAGAGGGGGACTAGCGGGAGAAGGATCCTACGAGCAGTACTTC. The encoded protein is CASSQDRGGLAGEGSYEQYF.

The J gene is TRBJ2-3, the V gene TRBV15, with 9 positions matching TRBD2. Trimming at V came to 1 base and at J to 3 bases, leaving 2 bases not matched to a gene. CDR3 size: 15 residues. Germline-derived CDR1 and CDR2 are LNHNV and YYDKDF (reference sequence). The CDR3 DNA sequence: TGTGCCACCAGCAGAGCGCTAGCGGGAACAGATACGCAGTATTTT. Its translation: CATSRALAGTDTQYF.

Note on this clone: Other DNA sequences from this sample encode an identical CDR3 as well. This rearrangement joins TRBV30 to TRBJ2-7; perhaps TRBD1 as D (6 bases). This CDR3 is built from 12 residues. Germline loops: CDR1 GTSNPN, CDR2 SVGIG (reference sequence). V gave up 2 bases and J gave up 4 bases, with 9 bases separating them. The CDR3 region has the DNA TGTGCCTGGAGTAAGACAGGTTACGAGCAGTACTTC. Protein: CAWSKTGYEQYF.

This clone is a singleton in its sample. The chain is built from TRBV7-2 and TRBJ2-1; TRBD2 aligns across 13 bases. Per the germline V gene, CDR1 is SGHTA and CDR2 is FQGNSA. The CDR3 runs 15 residues. V was clipped by 5 bases and J by 4 bases; unmatched bases: 2. CDR3: CASSGTSGTYNEQFF. The CDR3 nucleotides read TGTGCCAGCAGCGGGACTAGCGGGACGTACAATGAGCAGTTCTTC.

The J gene is TRBJ2-1, the V gene TRBV5-6, with TRBD2 as a possible D gene (5 bases). The germline V gene encodes CDR1 SGHDT and CDR2 YYEEEE. Trimming left V 2 bases short and J 0 bases short, with 9 bases between. This CDR3 contains 15 residues. CDR3 sequence (DNA): TGTGCCAGCAGCTTATATGGGAGCTCCTACAATGAGCAGTTCTTC. Protein: CASSLYGSSYNEQFF.

The chain employs TRBV14 and TRBJ2-5; 8 bases are a match to TRBD1. This CDR3 has 15 residues. V trimming: 1 base; J trimming: 9 bases; junction bases outside the gene matches: 10. Germline CDR1 reads SGHDN; CDR2 reads FVKESK. The CDR3 nucleotides are TGTGCCAGCAGCCAAGGTGCTGGACAGGGTGGTGCCCAGTACTTC. Its translation: CASSQGAGQGGAQYF.

This chain uses TRBV6-1 with TRBJ2-5; D ambiguous. Trimming left V 3 bases short and J 7 bases short, with 12 bases between. The CDR3 consists of 13 residues. Germline CDR1 and CDR2: MNHNS and SASEGT. The CDR3 is CASSEVPSGTQYF. CDR3 DNA: TGTGCCAGCAGTGAGGTGCCGTCCGGGACCCAGTACTTC.

This sequence joins TRBV15 and TRBJ2-5, with a possible D match to TRBD2 (6 bases). From germline, CDR1 is LNHNV and CDR2 YYDKDF (reference sequence). Trimming cost V 0 bases and J 4 bases, with 15 bases left between them. The length of the CDR3 is 16 residues. In DNA, the CDR3 is TGTGCCACCAGCAGAGATTTGGGTAGCGGAATAGAGACCCAGTACTTC. It translates to CATSRDLGSGIETQYF.

The V and J genes are TRBV6-5 and TRBJ2-1, with D uncertain. Trimming removed 5 bases from V and 0 bases from J, with 11 bases in between. The CDR3 loop spans 15 amino acids. The V gene's germline CDR1 is MNHEY and CDR2 SVGAGI. In DNA, the CDR3 is TGTGCCAGCAGTCAGAGGTTAAGCTCCTACAATGAGCAGTTCTTC. Amino acids: CASSQRLSSYNEQFF.

The chain is built from TRBV7-9 and TRBJ1-2, with unresolved D. The length of the CDR3 is 12 residues. The germline V gene encodes CDR1 SEHNR and CDR2 FQNEAQ (reference sequence). V was cut by 4 bases and J by 8 bases, with 11 bases left in between. The CDR3 here is CASSSNTGGYTF. CDR3 DNA sequence: TGTGCCAGCAGCTCGAATACGGGAGGCTACACCTTC.

V and J are TRBV7-9 and TRBJ1-5; 8 bases fit TRBD1. V gave up 4 bases and J gave up 5 bases; unmatched junction bases: 4. The CDR3 totals 14 residues. Germline CDR1 and CDR2: SEHNR and FQNEAQ (reference sequence). The CDR3 loop reads CASSYGTGHQPQHF. CDR3 bases: TGTGCCAGCAGCTACGGGACAGGACATCAGCCCCAGCATTTT.

The chain recombines TRBV9 with TRBJ2-5, with 11 bases lining up with TRBD1. The CDR3 spans 15 residues. Trimming at V came to 4 bases and at J to 4 bases, leaving 6 bases not matched to a gene. CDR1 is SGDLS, CDR2 YYNGEE, per germline. The CDR3 DNA reads TGTGCCAGCAGCCCCCGGACAGGGGGCCGAGAGACCCAGTACTTC. As protein: CASSPRTGGRETQYF. The variable domain in full, completed from reference TRBV9 and TRBJ2-5, reads DSGVTQTPKHLITATGQRVTLRCSPRSGDLSVYWYQQSLDQGLQFLIQYYNGEERAKGNILERFSAQQFPDLHSELNLSSLELGDSALYFCASSPRTGGRETQYFGPGTRLLVL.

The V call is TRBV19, the J call TRBJ2-7; 11 nucleotides match TRBD2. The CDR3 is 16 amino acids. V gave up 4 bases and J gave up 2 bases; unmatched junction bases: 7. The germline CDR1 and CDR2 sequences are LNHDA and SQIVND (reference sequence). The CDR3 reads CASSKKGLAVTYEQYF. CDR3 in DNA: TGTGCCAGTAGTAAGAAGGGACTAGCGGTTACCTACGAGCAGTACTTC. Supplemented by reference TRBV19 and TRBJ2-7, the full variable domain reads DGGITQSPKYLFRKEGQNVTLSCEQNLNHDAMYWYRQDPGQGLRLIYYSQIVNDFQKGDIAEGYSVSREKKESFPLTVTSAQKNPTAFYLCASSKKGLAVTYEQYFGPGTRLTVT.

The chain links TRBV5-1 to TRBJ2-7; 16 bases align to TRBD2. Looked up from germline, CDR1 is SGHRS and CDR2 is YFSETQ. The trim removed 4 bases at V and 6 bases at J, leaving 13 bases unmatched. This CDR3 contains 18 residues. The CDR3 sequence: CASSPGTSGRARLLEQYF. CDR3 nucleotides: TGCGCCAGCAGCCCCGGGACTAGCGGGAGGGCCCGCCTCCTCGAGCAGTACTTC.

The rearrangement uses TRBV30 and TRBJ1-3, with D unresolved. Trimming removed 0 bases at V and 3 bases at J, with 9 bases between. This CDR3 contains 14 residues. Germline V gives CDR1 GTSNPN, CDR2 SVGIG (reference sequence). For the CDR3, the DNA is TGTGCCTGGAGTGTGGGATGGGATGGAAACACCATATATTTT. This sequence encodes CAWSVGWDGNTIYF.

The chain joins TRBV19 to TRBJ1-4, with 7 nucleotides matching TRBD1. Germline V gives CDR1 LNHDA, CDR2 SQIVND (reference sequence). With 3 bases clipped from V and 6 bases from J, the junction kept 4 bases outside the gene matches. The CDR3 contains 14 residues. The CDR3 DNA sequence: TGTGCCAGTAGTATTCGAGGGGGCGATGAAAAACTGTTTTTT. As protein: CASSIRGGDEKLFF.

The chain joins TRBV7-2 to TRBJ2-3; 8 bases agree with TRBD2. Germline V gene data show CDR1 as SGHTA and CDR2 as FQGNSA. The length of the CDR3 is 14 residues. V was pared by 5 bases and J by 6 bases, with 7 bases of the junction left unmatched. CDR3 sequence reads: CASSTRLARDTQYF. Written as DNA, the CDR3 is TGTGCCAGCAGCACCCGACTAGCGCGGGATACGCAGTATTTT.

In nucleotides, the CDR3 is TGTGCCAGCACTTTCCTTCAGGGGGCCAATCAGCCCCAGCATTTT. The encoded protein is CASTFLQGANQPQHF. The rearrangement links TRBV28 to TRBJ1-5; TRBD1 agrees at 8 bases. Trimming at V came to 7 bases and at J to 3 bases, leaving 8 bases not matched to a gene. The germline V gene encodes CDR1 MDHEN and CDR2 SYDVKM. The CDR3 extends over 15 amino acids.

The genes are TRBV18 and TRBJ1-4; D is ambiguous. Germline CDR1 and CDR2: KGHSH and LQKENI. Between the trimmed V and J ends, which lost 1 base and 0 bases, there was a span of 18 bases. This CDR3 region has 19 residues. The CDR3 is CASSPRVFKARTTNEKLFF. DNA for the CDR3: TGTGCCAGCTCACCACGTGTGTTTAAGGCAAGAACAACTAATGAAAAACTGTTTTTT.

V usage is TRBV28 and J usage is TRBJ2-7; a weak D match, TRBD2 (5 bases). This CDR3 contains 12 residues. CDR1 and CDR2 (germline): MDHEN, SYDVKM. Trimming shortened V by 2 bases and J by 4 bases, and 6 bases separated the two germline ends. The CDR3 coding sequence is TGTGCCAGCAGTTTAACGGGGTACGAGCAGTACTTC. It encodes CASSLTGYEQYF.

This clone is a singleton in its sample. The chain couples TRBV5-1 to TRBJ2-4, with TRBD1 matching 9 bases. This CDR3 has 13 amino acids. CDR1 and CDR2 (germline): SGHRS, YFSETQ. After removal of 4 bases from V and 6 bases from J, the junction contained 2 bases not matched to a gene. CDR3 sequence reads: CASSEGQGNIQYF. The CDR3 DNA reads as TGCGCCAGCAGCGAGGGACAGGGAAACATTCAGTACTTC.

The genes are TRBV27 and TRBJ2-1; D possibly corresponds to TRBD2 (6 bases). The CDR3 is 14 residues long. Per the germline V gene, CDR1 is MNHEY and CDR2 is SMNVEV (reference sequence). Trimming stripped 8 bases from V and 1 base from J, with 12 bases between. The CDR3: CASRREVSYNEQFF. The CDR3, as DNA: TGTGCCAGCCGGAGGGAGGTTTCCTACAATGAGCAGTTCTTC.

This chain uses TRBV19 with TRBJ1-1; no clear D. V was trimmed by 5 bases and J by 0 bases, leaving 13 bases between them. The germline V gene has CDR1 LNHDA and CDR2 SQIVND (reference sequence). The CDR3 length is 15 residues. CDR3 coding DNA: TGTGCCAGTAGTCCTCTTGTGGCACTGAACACTGAAGCTTTCTTT. Amino acid sequence: CASSPLVALNTEAFF.

The rearrangement uses TRBV6-5 and TRBJ2-1, with TRBD2 as a possible D gene (6 bases). Trimming stripped 8 bases from V and 1 base from J, with 15 bases between. Germline V gives CDR1 MNHEY, CDR2 SVGAGI. This CDR3 is built from 15 residues. The CDR3 nucleotides are TGTGCCAGCTGTATCCGGCGGGATTCCTACAATGAGCAGTTCTTC. Translation: CASCIRRDSYNEQFF.

This chain links TRBV27 with TRBJ2-7; tentative D call: TRBD1 (6 bases). CDR1 MNHEY and CDR2 SMNVEV come from the germline V gene (reference sequence). V was trimmed by 6 bases and J by 6 bases, leaving 18 bases between them. The CDR3 spans 14 residues. The CDR3 sequence: CASSSRTGIREQYF. The CDR3, as DNA: TGTGCCAGCAGCTCTCGTACAGGGATTCGCGAGCAGTACTTC.

The chain joins TRBV5-1 to TRBJ1-4, with D tentatively TRBD1 (5 bases). V was shortened by 2 bases and J by 0 bases, with 11 bases between the two germline ends. The CDR3 spans 16 residues. CDR1 is SGHRS and CDR2 is YFSETQ in the germline V gene. CDR3: CASSLSGPATNEKLFF. In DNA, the CDR3 is TGCGCCAGCAGCTTATCGGGGCCCGCAACTAATGAAAAACTGTTTTTT.

The chain has TRBV15 and TRBJ2-1, with D possibly being TRBD2 (6 bases). CDR1 is LNHNV, CDR2 YYDKDF, per germline (reference sequence). Trimming took off 4 bases at V and 5 bases at J, with 15 bases between the two ends. CDR3 length: 15 amino acids. The CDR3 DNA sequence: TGTGCCACCAGCAACCCTCCGGGAGCGGACAATGAGCAGTTCTTC. It yields the protein CATSNPPGADNEQFF.